The clone carrying this T cell receptor beta chain was detected only a few times. Individual cDNA molecules (in the library) carried attached unique molecular identifiers. A single record per CDR3 protein comes from TCRdb applying MiXCR to the RACE reads. The table has 190,000 or so distinct CDR3 sequences, under 30% seen once. These data originate in a study of human T cells and chemical hapten exposure. Across the whole study: Patients had diphenylcyclopropenone applied to the scalp weekly throughout the approximately 24-week study.

Time point: patch test 3, about 24 weeks after DPC sensitization. Treatment reported: therapeutic diphenylcyclopropenone sensitization with weekly scalp DPC. This CDR3 has 15 residues. V lost 3 bases and J 1 base, leaving 12 bases between the germline ends. The germline gives CDR1 LGHDT, CDR2 YNNKEL (reference sequence). This chain connects TRBV3-1 to TRBJ2-5, with D tentatively TRBD1 (5 bases). This TCR was sampled from a woman in her 40s with alopecia areata. Some clones in this sample may be carry-over from other donors' samples. The material was whole blood, obtained in connection with sensitization to the hapten diphenylcyclopropenone (DPC). CDR3 amino acids: CASSQRRQSQETQYF. CDR3 sequence (DNA): TGTGCCAGCAGCCAGAGACGACAGTCCCAAGAGACCCAGTACTTC.